The 23 T cell receptor beta chains presented below share a single source sample, sequenced in a study of blood T cell repertoires in COVID-19. The method was immunoSEQ multiplex PCR; TCRdb's version includes in-frame clones alone and lacks a portion of them. There are around 110,000 clones in the sample; 82% occur only once, and approximately 7.9% lies in the top ten. Material for sequencing was peripheral blood. The receptors come from a man between 65 and 79 years old with acute or convalescent COVID-19.

This clone has more than one count but fewer than ten. The chain carries TRBV28 and TRBJ2-7, with TRBD1 matching over 8 bases. The CDR3 extends over 13 amino acids. Germline V gives CDR1 MDHEN, CDR2 SYDVKM. V trimming: 7 bases; J trimming: 0 bases; junction bases outside the gene matches: 2. CDR3 residues: CASTTGGSYEQYF. As DNA, the CDR3 is TGTGCCAGCACTACAGGGGGCTCCTACGAGCAGTACTTC.

The chain is built from TRBV7-6 and TRBJ2-7; TRBD2 is a possible D gene (5 bases). Trimming took off 0 bases at V and 5 bases at J, with 11 bases between the two ends. Germline V CDR1 and CDR2: SGHVS, FNYEAQ. This CDR3 comprises 14 residues. The CDR3 DNA reads as TGTGCCAGCAGCTTAGCAGCGGCGGGCGACGAGCAGTACTTC. This codes for CASSLAAAGDEQYF.

This clone was seen a single time. The junction does not match germline at one end; this may be a read error. The chain recombines TRBV12-3 or TRBV12-4 with TRBJ2-7; no clear D gene. The CDR3 length is 11 residues. CDR3 residues: CASTHSYVQYF. CDR3 nucleotides: TGTGCCAGCACCCATTCCTACGTGCAGTACTTC.

As regards this clone: One junction end does not reproduce the germline sequence, and a read error may be involved. The chain combines TRBV11-2 with TRBJ2-3, with 9 bases identical to TRBD2. CDR1 and CDR2 (germline): SGHAT, FQNNGV. The CDR3 is made up of 17 amino acids. CDR3 nucleotides: TGTGCCAGCACCTTAGACTCGCGCGGGGGGGCCCCAGATACGCAGTATTTT. Its translation is CASTLDSRGGAPDTQYF.

The chain combines TRBV3-1 (or the pseudogene TRBV3-2) with TRBJ1-5, with D hard to call. Trimming removed 1 base at V and 6 bases at J, with 4 bases between. From germline, CDR1 is LGHDT and CDR2 YNNKEL (reference sequence). The CDR3 has 12 amino acids. In nucleotides, the CDR3 is TGTGCCAGCAGCCAAGGTCGTCAGCCCCAGCATTTT. It yields the protein CASSQGRQPQHF.

The chain combines TRBV11-2 with TRBJ1-2; 7 bases fit TRBD1. Germline CDR1 is SGHAT and CDR2 is FQNNGV. V gave up 0 bases and J gave up 4 bases; unmatched junction bases: 8. This CDR3 contains 16 residues. CDR3 loop: CASSLEGTEVRYGYTF. CDR3 bases: TGTGCCAGCAGCTTAGAAGGGACAGAGGTTCGCTATGGCTACACCTTC. Based on the CDR3 plus reference TRBV11-2 and TRBJ1-2, the full variable domain is EAGVAQSPRYKIIEKRQSVAFWCNPISGHATLYWYQQILGQGPKLLIQFQNNGVVDDSQLPKDRFSAERLKGVDSTLKIQPAKLEDSAVYLCASSLEGTEVRYGYTFGSGTRLTVV.

The V and J genes are TRBV30 and TRBJ1-1; 7 positions match TRBD1. CDR3 length equals 16 residues. After removal of 0 bases from V and 1 base from J, the junction contained 8 bases not matched to a gene. Per germline, CDR1 GTSNPN and CDR2 SVGIG (reference sequence). The CDR3 loop is CAWSVRSGQKNTEAFF. The CDR3 coding sequence is TGTGCCTGGAGTGTTAGGTCGGGACAGAAGAACACTGAAGCTTTCTTT.

The rearrangement joins TRBV5-1 to TRBJ2-5; the match to TRBD1 covers 12 bases. Trimming took 4 bases from V and 2 from J; bases not matched to a gene: 3. The CDR3 runs 15 residues. In germline, CDR1 is SGHRS, CDR2 YFSETQ. Here the CDR3 reads CASSRDRGLQETQYF. In DNA, the CDR3 is TGCGCCAGCAGCCGGGACAGGGGGCTTCAAGAGACCCAGTACTTC.

The V and J genes are TRBV3-1 (or the pseudogene TRBV3-2) and TRBJ1-1, with D possibly matching TRBD1 (5 bases). CDR3 length equals 14 residues. The germline gives CDR1 LGHDT, CDR2 YNNKEL (reference sequence). V shed 3 bases and J shed 1 base, with 9 bases lying between them. The CDR3 spells CASSHRGQNTEAFF. The CDR3, as DNA: TGTGCCAGCAGCCACCGCGGACAGAACACTGAAGCTTTCTTT.

This rearrangement joins TRBV3-1 (or the pseudogene TRBV3-2) to TRBJ1-2; possible D gene TRBD1, 6 bases. V lost 4 bases and J lost 5, with 8 bases in between. Germline CDR1 LGHDT, CDR2 YNNKEL (reference sequence). The length of the CDR3 is 12 residues. CDR3 region: CASSLGTYGYTF. CDR3 DNA: TGTGCCAGCAGCCTCGGGACATATGGCTACACCTTC.

This chain uses TRBV30 with TRBJ1-2; D is unclear. This CDR3 has 16 amino acids. Germline CDR1 is GTSNPN and CDR2 is SVGIG (reference sequence). Deletions cut 4 bases from V and 4 bases from J, with 22 bases between. CDR3 region: CAWNWPGSGELYGYTF. The CDR3 nucleotides are TGTGCCTGGAATTGGCCCGGCTCGGGAGAGCTCTATGGCTACACCTTC.

V gene TRBV28 combines with J gene TRBJ1-2; 7 bases match TRBD1. This CDR3 comprises 13 residues. Trimming removed 5 bases from V and 7 bases from J; junction bases left unmatched: 7. Germline CDR1 and CDR2: MDHEN and SYDVKM. Here the CDR3 reads CASSTTGAGGYTF. The CDR3 bases are TGTGCCAGCAGTACTACAGGGGCGGGTGGCTACACCTTC.

CDR3 nucleotides: TGTGCCAGCAGCTGGTCGGGACAGGGCATCAGCTCCTATAATTCACCCCTCCACTTT. Amino acids: CASSWSGQGISSYNSPLHF. The chain has TRBV7-8 and TRBJ1-6; 9 bases are a match to TRBD1. This CDR3 comprises 19 residues. Germline values: CDR1 SGHVS, CDR2 FQNEAQ. The ends lost 4 bases at V and 0 bases at J; junction bases unmatched: 10. Full variable domain (outside the CDR3, taken from reference TRBV7-8 and TRBJ1-6): GAGVSQSPRYKVAKRGQDVALRCDPISGHVSLFWYQQALGQGPEFLTYFQNEAQLDKSGLPSDRFFAERPEGSVSTLKIQRTQQEDSAVYLCASSWSGQGISSYNSPLHFGNGTRLTVT.

The J gene is TRBJ2-3, the V gene TRBV28; the match to TRBD1 covers 12 bases. The CDR3 sequence is 15 residues long. Germline CDR1 reads MDHEN; CDR2 reads SYDVKM. Trimming removed 7 bases from V and 6 bases from J; junction bases left unmatched: 8. In DNA form, the CDR3 reads TGTGCCAGCAACCTCGGGACAGGGGGCGAGGATACGCAGTATTTT. This sequence encodes CASNLGTGGEDTQYF.

This rearrangement joins TRBV15 to TRBJ2-7; 10 positions match TRBD2. Germline trimming cut 4 bases from V and 2 bases from J; bases unmatched to any gene: 11. Germline CDR1 is LNHNV and CDR2 is YYDKDF (reference sequence). The CDR3 loop spans 17 amino acids. CDR3 in DNA: TGTGCCACCAGCAAAGACTCTAGCGGGAGCCTCCCCTACGAGCAGTACTTC. Translating it yields CATSKDSSGSLPYEQYF.

This chain connects TRBV6-2 or TRBV6-3 to TRBJ1-4; 8 nucleotides line up with TRBD1. The ends lost 6 bases at V and 6 bases at J; junction bases unmatched: 9. The CDR3 contains 15 residues. Germline CDR1 is MNHEY and CDR2 is SVGEGT. CDR3 in DNA: TGTGCCAGCAGCGCCAGGGGGCGAGGGTATGAAAAACTGTTTTTT. Its protein product is CASSARGRGYEKLFF.

This chain joins TRBV6-5 and TRBJ1-1, with 7 bases matching TRBD1. V was pared by 11 bases and J by 8 bases, with 11 bases of the junction left unmatched. Germline-derived CDR1 and CDR2 are MNHEY and SVGAGI. CDR3 length equals 12 residues. The CDR3 sequence: CAHGGRGSEAFF. Here the CDR3 DNA reads TGTGCCCACGGGGGCAGGGGGTCGGAAGCTTTCTTT.

The gene calls are TRBV5-1 and TRBJ2-2; 8 bases are shared with TRBD1. CDR3 length: 13 residues. V was pared by 0 bases and J by 9 bases, with 1 base of the junction left unmatched. Germline-derived CDR1 and CDR2 are SGHRS and YFSETQ. The CDR3 reads CASSLGTGRELFF. The CDR3 coding sequence is TGCGCCAGCAGCTTGGGGACAGGGCGGGAGCTGTTTTTT.

As DNA, the CDR3 is TGTGCCAGCAGCCTCGAACAGGGGTCCACTGAAGCTTTCTTT. Protein product: CASSLEQGSTEAFF. The chain couples TRBV2 to TRBJ1-1, with 7 bases fitting TRBD1. This CDR3 has 14 residues. Trimming cost V 6 bases and J 4 bases; bases outside gene matches: 8. Germline CDR1 reads SNHLY; CDR2 reads FYNNEI.

The chain uses TRBV5-1 and TRBJ1-3; 9 bases are shared with TRBD1. The CDR3 length is 17 residues. Germline assignment: CDR1 SGHRS and CDR2 YFSETQ. The ends lost 0 bases at V and 0 bases at J; junction bases unmatched: 4. The CDR3 nucleotides are TGCGCCAGCAGCTTGGGCCGACAGGGGGTCTCTGGAAACACCATATATTTT. Protein sequence: CASSLGRQGVSGNTIYF.

This clone was recorded only once. The chain employs TRBV10-1 and TRBJ2-7; D gene uncertain. Trimming removed 4 bases from V and 1 base from J, with 14 bases in between. This CDR3 comprises 15 residues. The germline gives CDR1 WNHNN, CDR2 SYGVQD (reference sequence). CDR3 in amino acids: CASSGGLSLSYEQYF. The CDR3 DNA sequence: TGCGCCAGCAGTGGAGGATTATCGTTGTCCTACGAGCAGTACTTC.

This clone has just a few counts. The rearrangement joins TRBV28 to TRBJ2-7, with a possible D match to TRBD1 (6 bases). V was shortened by 6 bases and J by 0 bases, with 15 bases between the two germline ends. The CDR3 is 15 residues long. CDR1 is MDHEN, CDR2 SYDVKM, per germline. CDR3 sequence (DNA): TGTGCCAGCAGCCGCAGGGGCAGGGGCTCCTACGAGCAGTACTTC. Encoded protein: CASSRRGRGSYEQYF.

This clone was found a few times. The chain joins TRBV2 to TRBJ1-1; TRBD1 matches 7 bases. This CDR3 has 18 residues. The J segment lost 0 bases and the V segment lost 7 bases, leaving 17 bases of the junction unmatched. Germline CDR1 is SNHLY and CDR2 is FYNNEI. The CDR3 DNA reads as TGTGCCAGCATCTCCGTAGGAGGGGGCCGTTTAGTGAACACTGAAGCTTTCTTT. The encoded protein is CASISVGGGRLVNTEAFF.